This entry lists 17 T cell receptor beta chains sequenced from one sample in a study of control samples from healthy donors and cancer patients. Measured with immunoSEQ multiplex PCR; TCRdb has only the in-frame clones, and not every one. The repertoire includes about 150,000 clones, roughly 94% of them detected once, and about 5% sits in the top ten. The sequenced material came from blood. The receptor source for this set is a man aged 35-49 years in good health.

The chain links TRBV5-4 to TRBJ2-6; possible D gene TRBD1, 6 bases. Trimming removed 3 bases at V and 0 bases at J, with 16 bases between. The CDR3 has 18 amino acids. CDR1 is SGHNT and CDR2 is YYREEE in the germline V gene (reference sequence). The CDR3 sequence: CASSSGGRGSSGANVLTF. In nucleotides, the CDR3 is TGTGCCAGCAGCTCAGGTGGCAGGGGCTCCTCTGGGGCCAACGTCCTGACTTTC. The full variable domain, rest sourced from reference TRBV5-4 and TRBJ2-6, is ETGVTQSPTHLIKTRGQQVTLRCSSQSGHNTVSWYQQALGQGPQFIFQYYREEENGRGNFPPRFSGLQFPNYSSELNVNALELDDSALYLCASSSGGRGSSGANVLTFGAGSRLTVL.

CDR3 nucleotides: TGTGCCAGCACCGAAGTCGCAGGGGACTTCACCGGGTCACCCCTCCACTTT. This gives the protein CASTEVAGDFTGSPLHF. The rearrangement uses TRBV28 and TRBJ1-6; possible D gene TRBD1, 6 bases. The CDR3 is made up of 17 amino acids. V was cut by 7 bases and J by 10 bases, with 26 bases left in between. The V gene's germline CDR1 is MDHEN and CDR2 SYDVKM.

Here the CDR3 reads CASSPWRGAGDTEAFF. The CDR3 DNA reads TGTGCCAGCTCACCATGGCGCGGGGCGGGTGACACTGAAGCTTTCTTT. This chain links TRBV18 with TRBJ1-1, with TRBD1 as a possible D gene (5 bases). This CDR3 comprises 16 residues. V was pared by 2 bases and J by 3 bases, with 16 bases between. Germline CDR1 reads KGHSH; CDR2 reads LQKENI. The whole variable domain, filled in from reference TRBV18 and TRBJ1-1, reads NAGVMQNPRHLVRRRGQEARLRCSPMKGHSHVYWYRQLPEEGLKFMVYLQKENIIDESGMPKERFSAEFPKEGPSILRIQQVVRGDSAAYFCASSPWRGAGDTEAFFGQGTRLTVV.

The V call is TRBV18, the J call TRBJ1-4; D is ambiguous. V was pared by 2 bases and J by 0 bases, with 7 bases between. Germline CDR1 and CDR2: KGHSH and LQKENI. CDR3 length: 15 amino acids. The CDR3 protein is CASSPFEATNEKLFF. Written as DNA, the CDR3 is TGTGCCAGCTCACCATTTGAAGCAACTAATGAAAAACTGTTTTTT.

The chain couples TRBV7-9 to TRBJ1-3; D not certain. This CDR3 has 13 residues. CDR1 and CDR2 from the germline V gene are SEHNR and FQNEAQ (reference sequence). V lost 1 base to trimming and J lost 4 bases, with 5 bases between them. CDR3 DNA: TGTGCCAGCAGCTTAGTGGGGGGAAACACCATATATTTT. Amino acid sequence: CASSLVGGNTIYF.

Remarks on this clone: Other DNA variants within this sample encode the same CDR3. The rearrangement uses TRBV3-1 (or the pseudogene TRBV3-2) and TRBJ1-2; D gene uncertain. The CDR3 is made up of 12 amino acids. Trimming cost V 1 base and J 3 bases, with 3 bases left between them. The germline V gene encodes CDR1 LGHDT and CDR2 YNNKEL (reference sequence). This CDR3 is CASSQGDYGYTF. The CDR3, as DNA: TGTGCCAGCAGCCAAGGGGACTATGGCTACACCTTC.

This chain uses TRBV11-2 with TRBJ2-7; tentative D call: TRBD1 (6 bases). The CDR3 covers 15 residues. Trimming cost V 7 bases and J 0 bases, with 16 bases left between them. Germline-derived CDR1 and CDR2 are SGHAT and FQNNGV. In DNA, the CDR3 is TGTGCCAGCACCCTACTAGGGGGAACCTCCTACGAGCAGTACTTC. Translated, it gives CASTLLGGTSYEQYF.

This clone was seen at least ten times. Other nucleotide sequences from this sample produce the same CDR3. The chain joins TRBV3-1 (or the pseudogene TRBV3-2) to TRBJ1-2, with TRBD1 identical over 10 bases. CDR3 size: 15 residues. In germline, CDR1 is LGHDT, CDR2 YNNKEL (reference sequence). V lost 4 bases to trimming and J lost 1 base; unmatched junction nucleotides: 3. The CDR3 sequence: CASSPRTGGNYGYTF. CDR3 nucleotide sequence: TGTGCCAGCAGCCCCCGGACAGGGGGTAACTATGGCTACACCTTC.

The chain couples TRBV21-1 to TRBJ1-1; the D segment call TRBD1 is taken from the table without a DNA check. TRBV21-1 is recorded as a pseudogene. The CDR3 consists of 16 residues. The CDR3 loop reads CASSFPPGGVVRSAFF. The CDR3, as DNA: TGTGCCAGCAGCTTCCCCCCAGGGGGCGTTGTACGCTCAGCTTTCTTT.

The chain has TRBV25-1 and TRBJ2-1, with D possibly matching TRBD1 (5 bases). Germline V gene sequence: CDR1 MGHDK, CDR2 SYGVNS. Trimming took off 3 bases at V and 4 bases at J, with 7 bases between the two ends. This CDR3 has 13 amino acids. The CDR3 DNA sequence: TGTGCCAGCAGTGAGACAGTTTACAATGAGCAGTTCTTC. It specifies CASSETVYNEQFF.

This clone occurred once. The rearrangement links TRBV6-2 or TRBV6-3 to TRBJ1-5; D perhaps matches TRBD1 (5 bases). Germline lookup yields CDR1 MNHEY and CDR2 SVGEGT. The CDR3 is 18 residues long. V was cut by 6 bases and J by 0 bases, with 21 bases left in between. CDR3 DNA sequence: TGTGCCAGCAGCTCCCCGGGACTAACCAACTCTAGCAATCAGCCCCAGCATTTT. Amino acid sequence: CASSSPGLTNSSNQPQHF.

V usage is TRBV28 and J usage is TRBJ1-5, with no clear D. Germline V gene sequence: CDR1 MDHEN, CDR2 SYDVKM. This CDR3 has 15 residues. Trimming shortened V by 3 bases and J by 0 bases, and 9 bases separated the two germline ends. For the CDR3, the DNA is TGTGCCAGCAGTTTCCAGATCCTTAGCAATCAGCCCCAGCATTTT. It is translated as CASSFQILSNQPQHF.

The V and J genes are TRBV29-1 and TRBJ1-1, with D maybe TRBD1 (5 bases). V was cut by 5 bases and J by 0 bases, with 10 bases left in between. The CDR3 length is 13 residues. CDR1 and CDR2 (germline): SQVTM, ANQGSEA. The CDR3 protein is CSVRGDMNTEAFF. DNA of the CDR3: TGCAGCGTTCGGGGCGATATGAACACTGAAGCTTTCTTT.

The rearrangement links TRBV6-5 to TRBJ2-5; the match to TRBD2 covers 7 bases. The junction had 6 bases not matched to a gene; V was cut back by 6 bases and J by 2 bases. This CDR3 is 14 amino acids long. Germline V gives CDR1 MNHEY, CDR2 SVGAGI. The CDR3 DNA reads TGTGCCAGCAGCAGCGGGGTCGCGCAAGAGACCCAGTACTTC. The encoded protein is CASSSGVAQETQYF.

The chain employs TRBV6-5 and TRBJ1-2, with D perhaps matching TRBD1 (5 bases). Trimming left V 2 bases short and J 4 bases short, with 14 bases between. The CDR3 is 15 residues long. Germline loops: CDR1 MNHEY, CDR2 SVGAGI. CDR3 sequence reads: CASSYGPGTGYGYTF. In nucleotides, the CDR3 is TGTGCCAGCAGTTACGGTCCGGGGACCGGCTATGGCTACACCTTC.

This chain uses TRBV7-9 with TRBJ2-7, with D perhaps TRBD1 (6 bases). V was trimmed by 1 base and J by 0 bases, leaving 10 bases between them. Germline CDR1 is SEHNR and CDR2 is FQNEAQ (reference sequence). The CDR3 contains 15 residues. In nucleotides, the CDR3 is TGTGCCAGCAGCTTAGGGGGACACGTCTCCTACGAGCAGTACTTC. Amino acid sequence: CASSLGGHVSYEQYF.

This chain links TRBV11-2 with TRBJ1-6; D unresolved. The CDR3 is made up of 14 amino acids. Germline CDR1 SGHAT, CDR2 FQNNGV. Deletions cut 2 bases from V and 4 bases from J, with 6 bases between. Here the CDR3 reads CASSLSGYNSPLHF. The CDR3 DNA sequence: TGTGCCAGCAGCTTATCGGGGTATAATTCACCCCTCCACTTT.